This note documents a single TCR beta chain sequence. The data stem from a study of cytomegalovirus exposure and HLA in healthy donors. Germline CDR1 and CDR2: MNHEY and SMNVEV (reference sequence). This CDR3 spans 14 amino acids. With 6 bases removed from V and 2 bases from J, the gap between germline ends came to 14 bases. Primers: 60 Vbeta forward and 13 Jbeta reverse. Repertoires were generated with immunoSEQ multiplex PCR, while TCRdb's copy carries only in-frame clones and drops some. The sample holds 100,000 to 120,000 clones, around 84% seen once. The gene calls are TRBV27 and TRBJ2-7; D might be TRBD2 (5 bases). The sample consisted of PBMCs. The sequence derives from a young woman in good health and CMV-seronegative. Written as DNA, the CDR3 is TGTGCCAGCAGGGATGGCGGGCCTACCTACGAGCAGTACTTC. This codes for CASRDGGPTYEQYF.